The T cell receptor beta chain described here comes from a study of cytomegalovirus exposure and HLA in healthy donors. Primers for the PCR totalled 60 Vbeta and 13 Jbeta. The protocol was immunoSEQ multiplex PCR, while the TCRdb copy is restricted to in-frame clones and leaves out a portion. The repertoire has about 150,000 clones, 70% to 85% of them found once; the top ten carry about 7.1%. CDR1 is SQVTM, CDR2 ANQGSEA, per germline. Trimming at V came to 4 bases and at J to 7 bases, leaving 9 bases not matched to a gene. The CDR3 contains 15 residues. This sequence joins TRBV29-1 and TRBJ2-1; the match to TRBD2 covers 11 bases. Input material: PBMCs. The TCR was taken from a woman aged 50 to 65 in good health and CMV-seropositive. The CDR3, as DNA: TGCAGCGTTGGACTAGCGGGGCGAAGGGGTAATGAGCAGTTCTTC. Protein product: CSVGLAGRRGNEQFF.